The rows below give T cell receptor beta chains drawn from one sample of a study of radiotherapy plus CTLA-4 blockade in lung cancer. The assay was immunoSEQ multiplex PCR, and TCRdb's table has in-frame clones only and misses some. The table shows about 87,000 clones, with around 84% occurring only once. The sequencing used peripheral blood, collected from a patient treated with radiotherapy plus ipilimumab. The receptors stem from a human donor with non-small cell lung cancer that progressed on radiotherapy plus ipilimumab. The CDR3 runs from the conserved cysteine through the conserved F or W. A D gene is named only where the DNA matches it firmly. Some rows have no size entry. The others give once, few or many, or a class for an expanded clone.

CDR3 protein: CASSPGLPPYEQYF
CDR3 DNA: TGTGCCAGTTCTCCGGGACTACCTCCCTACGAGCAGTACTTC
D gene: TRBD2
clone size: .
V gene: TRBV19
J gene: TRBJ2-7

CDR3 protein: CASGQGLGDTEAFF
CDR3 DNA: TGTGCCAGTGGACAGGGGCTAGGGGACACTGAAGCTTTCTTT
D gene: TRBD1
clone size: .
V gene: TRBV6-1
J gene: TRBJ1-1

CDR3 protein: CASSRDLRVGGDEQFF
CDR3 DNA: TGTGCCAGTAGTAGGGACCTTCGAGTGGGAGGCGATGAGCAGTTCTTC
D gene: .
clone size: .
V gene: TRBV19
J gene: TRBJ2-1

CDR3 protein: CASSRPTGREAFF
CDR3 DNA: TGTGCCAGCAGCCGTCCCACAGGGCGAGAAGCTTTCTTT
D gene: .
clone size: .
V gene: TRBV14
J gene: TRBJ1-1

CDR3 protein: CASSSRTDSYEQYF
CDR3 DNA: TGCGCCAGCAGCTCGCGGACTGATTCCTACGAGCAGTACTTC
D gene: .
clone size: .
V gene: TRBV5-1
J gene: TRBJ2-7

CDR3 protein: CASSLGRANNEQFF
CDR3 DNA: TGTGCCAGCAGCTTAGGCAGGGCGAACAATGAGCAGTTCTTC
D gene: .
clone size: .
V gene: TRBV11-3
J gene: TRBJ2-1

CDR3 protein: CASSGQGATDTQYF
CDR3 DNA: TGTGCCAGCAGCGGACAGGGGGCTACAGATACGCAGTATTTT
D gene: TRBD1
clone size: .
V gene: TRBV27
J gene: TRBJ2-3

CDR3 protein: CASSLTTGSYGYTF
CDR3 DNA: TGTGCCAGCAGTTTGACGACAGGGAGCTATGGCTACACCTTC
D gene: TRBD1
clone size: .
V gene: TRBV28
J gene: TRBJ1-2

CDR3 protein: CAISESGTEAFF
CDR3 DNA: TGTGCCATCAGTGAGTCTGGCACTGAAGCTTTCTTT
D gene: .
clone size: .
V gene: TRBV10-3
J gene: TRBJ1-1

CDR3 protein: CASSPRSPGGRGNTIYF
CDR3 DNA: TGTGCCAGCAGCCCCCGCTCCCCAGGGGGCAGGGGAAACACCATATATTTT
D gene: TRBD1
clone size: .
V gene: TRBV7-2
J gene: TRBJ1-3

CDR3 protein: CAWSVRGGELFF
CDR3 DNA: TGTGCCTGGAGTGTACGCGGGGGTGAACTGTTTTTT
D gene: .
clone size: .
V gene: TRBV30
J gene: TRBJ1-4

CDR3 protein: CASTSGGAGTDTQYF
CDR3 DNA: TGTGCCAGCACTAGCGGGGGGGCCGGGACAGATACGCAGTATTTT
D gene: TRBD2
clone size: once
V gene: TRBV6-1
J gene: TRBJ2-3

CDR3 protein: CSARRGQETQYF
CDR3 DNA: TGCAGCGCAAGAAGGGGCCAAGAGACCCAGTACTTC
D gene: .
clone size: .
V gene: TRBV29-1
J gene: TRBJ2-5

CDR3 protein: CATSRDGGFDTEAFF
CDR3 DNA: TGTGCCACCAGCAGAGATGGGGGGTTCGACACTGAAGCTTTCTTT
D gene: .
clone size: .
V gene: TRBV15
J gene: TRBJ1-1